This TCR beta chain was captured in a study of early T cells in non-severe SARS-CoV-2 infection. Study details: Unsorted whole blood bulk RNA was sequenced, with unpaired chains. Broader study findings: Missing private and CD4 specificities, VDJdb matching favored anti-spike CD8 responses.

CDR3 size: 15 residues. Per the germline V gene, CDR1 is LGHNA and CDR2 is YNFKEQ. V was shortened by 0 bases and J by 4 bases, with 13 bases between the two germline ends. Individual cDNA molecules were tagged with unique molecular identifiers. Via MiXCR, TCRdb re-called the 5' RACE reads, giving one row per CDR3 protein. The table includes tens of thousands of distinct CDR3 sequences, about 7.1% detected once. The sample holds many counts of this clonotype. Its antigen remains unknown. This specimen was whole blood, taken at baseline. V and J are TRBV4-2 and TRBJ2-7; the D is unclear. The clonotype comes from an adult who was a healthcare worker with PCR-confirmed SARS-CoV-2 infection or an uninfected control (not recorded which). CDR3: CASSQDKYPGYEQYF. The CDR3 coding sequence is TGTGCCAGCAGCCAAGATAAATACCCTGGATACGAGCAGTACTTC.